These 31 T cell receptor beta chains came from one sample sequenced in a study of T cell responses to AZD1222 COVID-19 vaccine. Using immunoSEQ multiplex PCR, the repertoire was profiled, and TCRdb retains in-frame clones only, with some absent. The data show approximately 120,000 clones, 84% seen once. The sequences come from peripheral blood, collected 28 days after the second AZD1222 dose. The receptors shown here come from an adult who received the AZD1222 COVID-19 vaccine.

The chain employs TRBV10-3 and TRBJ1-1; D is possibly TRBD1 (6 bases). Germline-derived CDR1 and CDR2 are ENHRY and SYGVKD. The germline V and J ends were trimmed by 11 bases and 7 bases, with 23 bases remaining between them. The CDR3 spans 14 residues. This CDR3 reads CAVRGYRAQGEAFF. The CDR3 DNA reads TGTGCCGTACGGGGGTACAGGGCTCAGGGTGAAGCTTTCTTT.

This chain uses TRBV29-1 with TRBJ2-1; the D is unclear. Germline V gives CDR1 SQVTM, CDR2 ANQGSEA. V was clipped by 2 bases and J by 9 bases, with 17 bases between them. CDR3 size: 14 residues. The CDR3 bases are TGCAGCGTTGAAACCTCGGCCCGTCCTGGTGAGCAGTTCTTC. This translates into CSVETSARPGEQFF.

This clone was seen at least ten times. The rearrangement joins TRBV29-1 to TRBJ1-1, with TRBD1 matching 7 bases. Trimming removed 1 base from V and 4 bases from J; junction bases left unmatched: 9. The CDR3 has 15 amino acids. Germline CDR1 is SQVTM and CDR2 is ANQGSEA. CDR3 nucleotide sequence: TGCAGCGTTGAAGGGGAAGGGGGCGCAACCACTGAAGCTTTCTTT. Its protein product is CSVEGEGGATTEAFF. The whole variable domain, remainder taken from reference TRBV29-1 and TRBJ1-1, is SAVISQKPSRDICQRGTSLTIQCQVDSQVTMMFWYRQQPGQSLTLIATANQGSEATYESGFVIDKFPISRPNLTFSTLTVSNMSPEDSSIYLCSVEGEGGATTEAFFGQGTRLTVV.

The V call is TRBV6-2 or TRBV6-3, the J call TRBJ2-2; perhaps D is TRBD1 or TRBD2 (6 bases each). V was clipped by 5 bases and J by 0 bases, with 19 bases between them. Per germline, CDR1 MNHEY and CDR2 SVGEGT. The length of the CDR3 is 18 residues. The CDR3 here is CASSQQRLDRSNTGELFF. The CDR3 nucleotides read TGTGCCAGCAGTCAGCAACGACTAGACAGGTCGAACACCGGGGAGCTGTTTTTT.

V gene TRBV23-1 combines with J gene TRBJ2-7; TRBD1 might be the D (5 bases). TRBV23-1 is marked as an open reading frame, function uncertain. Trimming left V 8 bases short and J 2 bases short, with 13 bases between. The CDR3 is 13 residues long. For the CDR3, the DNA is TGCGCCAGCTACAGGAACCCTACCTACGAGCAGTACTTC. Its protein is CASYRNPTYEQYF.

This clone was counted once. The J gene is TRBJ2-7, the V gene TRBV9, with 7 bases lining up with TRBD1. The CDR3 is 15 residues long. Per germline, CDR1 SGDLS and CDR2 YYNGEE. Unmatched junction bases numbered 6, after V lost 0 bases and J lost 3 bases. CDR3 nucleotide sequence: TGTGCCAGCAGCGTAGCTGGGACAGAGTACTACGAGCAGTACTTC. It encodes CASSVAGTEYYEQYF.

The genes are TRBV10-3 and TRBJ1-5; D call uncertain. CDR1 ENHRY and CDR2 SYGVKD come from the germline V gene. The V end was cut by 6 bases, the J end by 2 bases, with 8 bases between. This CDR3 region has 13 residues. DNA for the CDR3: TGTGCCATCAGGGGATTTGGCAATCAGCCCCAGCATTTT. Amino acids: CAIRGFGNQPQHF.

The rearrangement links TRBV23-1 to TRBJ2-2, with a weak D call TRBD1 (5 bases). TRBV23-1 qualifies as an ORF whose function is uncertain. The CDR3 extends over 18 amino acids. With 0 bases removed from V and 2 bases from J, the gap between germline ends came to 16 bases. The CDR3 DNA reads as TGCGCCAGCAGTCAATCTTGGTCGAGACAGTTCAACACCGGGGAGCTGTTTTTT. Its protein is CASSQSWSRQFNTGELFF.

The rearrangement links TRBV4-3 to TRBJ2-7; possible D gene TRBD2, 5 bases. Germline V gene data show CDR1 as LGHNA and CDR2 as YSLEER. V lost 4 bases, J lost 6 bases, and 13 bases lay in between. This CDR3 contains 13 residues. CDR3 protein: CASSLRLGVEQYF. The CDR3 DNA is TGCGCCAGCAGCCTAAGACTCGGGGTCGAGCAGTACTTC.

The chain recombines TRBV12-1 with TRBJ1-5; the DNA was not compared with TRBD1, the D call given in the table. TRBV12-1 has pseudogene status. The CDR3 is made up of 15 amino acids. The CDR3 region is CASSPDGTPDQPQHF. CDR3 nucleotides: TGTGCCAGCAGCCCTGACGGGACACCAGATCAGCCCCAGCATTTT.

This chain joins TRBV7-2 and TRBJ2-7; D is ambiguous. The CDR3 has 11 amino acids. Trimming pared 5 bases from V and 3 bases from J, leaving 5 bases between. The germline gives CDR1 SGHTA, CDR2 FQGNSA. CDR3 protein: CASSPYYEQYF. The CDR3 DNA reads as TGTGCCAGCAGCCCCTACTACGAGCAGTACTTC.

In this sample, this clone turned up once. The CDR3 coding sequence is TGCAGTGCTGGTGGGCGACAGGACCCCTACGAGCAGTACTTC. Translating gives CSAGGRQDPYEQYF. This chain connects TRBV20-1 to TRBJ2-7; a possible D gene is TRBD1 (6 bases). This CDR3 has 14 amino acids. In germline, CDR1 is DFQATT, CDR2 SNEGSKA (reference sequence). Deletions cut 5 bases from V and 2 bases from J, with 16 bases between.

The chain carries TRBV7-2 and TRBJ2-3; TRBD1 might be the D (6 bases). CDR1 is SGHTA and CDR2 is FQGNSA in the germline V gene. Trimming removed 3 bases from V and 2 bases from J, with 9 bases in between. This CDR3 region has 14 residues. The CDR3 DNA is TGTGCCAGCAGCTTGAGGGGGATCACAGATACGCAGTATTTT. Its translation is CASSLRGITDTQYF.

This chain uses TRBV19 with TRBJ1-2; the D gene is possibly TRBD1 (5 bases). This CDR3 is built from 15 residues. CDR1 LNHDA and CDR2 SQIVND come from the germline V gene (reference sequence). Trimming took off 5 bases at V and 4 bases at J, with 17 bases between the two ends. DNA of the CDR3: TGTGCCAGTAGTGTCCGGGACGTAGAAAGCTATGGCTACACCTTC. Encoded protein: CASSVRDVESYGYTF. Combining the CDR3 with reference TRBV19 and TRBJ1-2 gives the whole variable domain DGGITQSPKYLFRKEGQNVTLSCEQNLNHDAMYWYRQDPGQGLRLIYYSQIVNDFQKGDIAEGYSVSREKKESFPLTVTSAQKNPTAFYLCASSVRDVESYGYTFGSGTRLTVV.

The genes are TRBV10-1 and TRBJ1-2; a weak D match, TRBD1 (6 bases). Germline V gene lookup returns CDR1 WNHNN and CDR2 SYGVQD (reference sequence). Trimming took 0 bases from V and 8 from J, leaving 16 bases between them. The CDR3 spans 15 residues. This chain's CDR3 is CASSESTGPPRGYTF. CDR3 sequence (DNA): TGCGCCAGCAGTGAGTCGACAGGCCCTCCTAGGGGCTACACCTTC.

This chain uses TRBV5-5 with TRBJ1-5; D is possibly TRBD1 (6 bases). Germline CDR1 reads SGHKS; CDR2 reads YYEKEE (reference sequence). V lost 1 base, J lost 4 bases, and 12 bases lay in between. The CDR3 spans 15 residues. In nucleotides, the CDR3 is TGTGCCAGCAGCTTGCAGACAGGTCTAAATCAGCCCCAGCATTTT. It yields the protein CASSLQTGLNQPQHF. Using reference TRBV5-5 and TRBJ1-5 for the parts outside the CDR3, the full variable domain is DAGVTQSPTHLIKTRGQQVTLRCSPISGHKSVSWYQQVLGQGPQFIFQYYEKEERGRGNFPDRFSARQFPNYSSELNVNALLLGDSALYLCASSLQTGLNQPQHFGDGTRLSIL.

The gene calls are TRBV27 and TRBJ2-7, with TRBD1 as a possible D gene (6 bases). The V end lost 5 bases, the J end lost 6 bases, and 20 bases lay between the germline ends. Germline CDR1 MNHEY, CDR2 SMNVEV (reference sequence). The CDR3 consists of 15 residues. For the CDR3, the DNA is TGTGCCAGCAGTCCTACCCGCCAGGGGTTAGGCGAGCAGTACTTC. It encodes CASSPTRQGLGEQYF.

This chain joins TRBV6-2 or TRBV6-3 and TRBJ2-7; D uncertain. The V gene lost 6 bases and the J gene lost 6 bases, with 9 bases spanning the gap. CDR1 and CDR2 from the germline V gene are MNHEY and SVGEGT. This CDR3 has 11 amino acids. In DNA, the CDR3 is TGTGCCAGCAGCCTCCTTGGCGAGCAGTACTTC. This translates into CASSLLGEQYF.

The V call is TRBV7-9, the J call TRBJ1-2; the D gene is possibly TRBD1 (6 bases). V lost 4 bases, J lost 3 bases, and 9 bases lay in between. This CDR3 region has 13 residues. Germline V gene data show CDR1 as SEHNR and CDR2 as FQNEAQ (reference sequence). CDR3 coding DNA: TGTGCCAGCAGCTATGCAGGGGACTATGGCTACACCTTC. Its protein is CASSYAGDYGYTF.

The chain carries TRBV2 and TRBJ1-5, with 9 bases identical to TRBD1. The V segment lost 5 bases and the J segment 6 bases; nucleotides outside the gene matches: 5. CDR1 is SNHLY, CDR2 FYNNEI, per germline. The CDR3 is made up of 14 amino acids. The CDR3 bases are TGTGCCAGCAGTTTACAGGGGGCAGGTCAGCCCCAGCATTTT. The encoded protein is CASSLQGAGQPQHF.

CDR3 protein: CASKGPGQNTDTQYF. CDR3 nucleotide sequence: TGTGCCAGCAAGGGACCGGGACAGAACACAGATACGCAGTATTTT. The chain employs TRBV7-2 and TRBJ2-3; 7 bases align to TRBD1. V was pared by 7 bases and J by 2 bases, with 9 bases of the junction left unmatched. The length of the CDR3 is 15 residues. Germline V CDR1 and CDR2: SGHTA, FQGNSA.

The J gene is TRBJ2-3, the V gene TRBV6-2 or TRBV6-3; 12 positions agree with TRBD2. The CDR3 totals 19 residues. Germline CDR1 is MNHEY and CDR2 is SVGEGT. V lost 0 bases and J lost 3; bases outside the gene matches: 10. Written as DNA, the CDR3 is TGTGCCAGCAGTTACTCGAGGCCTACTAGCGGGGGGCGGACAGATACGCAGTATTTT. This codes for CASSYSRPTSGGRTDTQYF.

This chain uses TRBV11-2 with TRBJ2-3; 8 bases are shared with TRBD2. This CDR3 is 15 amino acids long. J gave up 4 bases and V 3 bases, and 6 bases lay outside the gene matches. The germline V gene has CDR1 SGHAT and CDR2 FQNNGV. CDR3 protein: CASSFARLASDTQYF. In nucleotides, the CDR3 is TGTGCCAGCAGCTTTGCGAGACTAGCGTCAGATACGCAGTATTTT.

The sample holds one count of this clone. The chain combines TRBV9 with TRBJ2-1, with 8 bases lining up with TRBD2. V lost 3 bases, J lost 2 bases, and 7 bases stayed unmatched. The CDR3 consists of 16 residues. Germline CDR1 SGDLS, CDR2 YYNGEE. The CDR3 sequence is CASSEKSGGAYNEQFF. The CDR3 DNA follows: TGTGCCAGCAGCGAGAAGAGCGGGGGTGCCTACAATGAGCAGTTCTTC.

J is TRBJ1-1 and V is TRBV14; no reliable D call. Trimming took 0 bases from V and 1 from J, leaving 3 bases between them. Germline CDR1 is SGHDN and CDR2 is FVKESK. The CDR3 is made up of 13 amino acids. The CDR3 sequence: CASSQEWNTEAFF. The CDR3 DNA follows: TGTGCCAGCAGCCAAGAATGGAACACTGAAGCTTTCTTT.

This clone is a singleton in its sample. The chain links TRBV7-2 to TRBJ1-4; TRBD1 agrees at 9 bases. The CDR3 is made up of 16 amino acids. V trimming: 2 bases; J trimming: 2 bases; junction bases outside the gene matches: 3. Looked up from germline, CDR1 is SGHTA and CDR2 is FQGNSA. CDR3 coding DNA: TGTGCCAGCAGCTTATACAGGGGGCTTACTAATGAAAAACTGTTTTTT. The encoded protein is CASSLYRGLTNEKLFF. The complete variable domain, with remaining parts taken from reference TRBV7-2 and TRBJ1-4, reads GAGVSQSPSNKVTEKGKDVELRCDPISGHTALYWYRQSLGQGLEFLIYFQGNSAPDKSGLPSDRFSAERTGGSVSTLTIQRTQQEDSAVYLCASSLYRGLTNEKLFFGSGTQLSVL.

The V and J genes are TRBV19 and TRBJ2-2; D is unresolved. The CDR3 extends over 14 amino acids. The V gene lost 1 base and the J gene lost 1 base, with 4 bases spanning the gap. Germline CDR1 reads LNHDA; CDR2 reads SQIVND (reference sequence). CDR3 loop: CASSIGGNTGELFF. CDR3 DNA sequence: TGTGCCAGTAGTATAGGGGGGAACACCGGGGAGCTGTTTTTT.

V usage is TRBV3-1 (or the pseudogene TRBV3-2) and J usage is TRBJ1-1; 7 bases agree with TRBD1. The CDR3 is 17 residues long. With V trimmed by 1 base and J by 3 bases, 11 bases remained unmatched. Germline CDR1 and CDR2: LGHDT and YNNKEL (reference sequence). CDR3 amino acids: CASSQATGFGAYTEAFF. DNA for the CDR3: TGTGCCAGCAGCCAAGCGACAGGGTTTGGGGCTTACACTGAAGCTTTCTTT.

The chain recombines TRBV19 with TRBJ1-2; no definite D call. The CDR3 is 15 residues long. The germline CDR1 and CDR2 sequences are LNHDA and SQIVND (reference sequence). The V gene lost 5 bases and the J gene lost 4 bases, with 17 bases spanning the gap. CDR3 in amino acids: CASSSLLGTPYGYTF. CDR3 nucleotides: TGTGCCAGTAGTTCTTTACTGGGCACCCCCTATGGCTACACCTTC.

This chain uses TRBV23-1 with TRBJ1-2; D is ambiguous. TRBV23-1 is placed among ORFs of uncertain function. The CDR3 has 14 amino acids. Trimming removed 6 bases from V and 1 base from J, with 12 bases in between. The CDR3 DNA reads TGCGCCAGCAGATCAGAGGATGTTAACTATGGCTACACCTTC. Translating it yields CASRSEDVNYGYTF.

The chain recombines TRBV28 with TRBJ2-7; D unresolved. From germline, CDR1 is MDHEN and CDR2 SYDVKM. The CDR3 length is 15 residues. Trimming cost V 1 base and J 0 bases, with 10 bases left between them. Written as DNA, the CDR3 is TGTGCCAGCAGTTTATTGGCAGCTAGCTCCTACGAGCAGTACTTC. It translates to CASSLLAASSYEQYF.